Listed here are 20 T cell receptor beta chains from one sample, sequenced in a study of blood T cell repertoires in COVID-19. Only in-frame clones appear in the TCRdb table, and some are missing; sequencing was by immunoSEQ multiplex PCR. This repertoire shows under 500,000 clones, about 89% found once; its top ten account for 4% to 5.5%. The sequencing sample was made of peripheral blood. The receptors here all came from a woman in her twenties or thirties with acute or convalescent COVID-19.

This chain connects TRBV28 to TRBJ2-3; 9 bases agree with TRBD2. The length of the CDR3 is 16 residues. Germline V gene lookup returns CDR1 MDHEN and CDR2 SYDVKM. V dropped 3 bases and J dropped 2; count of bases not matched to a gene: 6. CDR3 nucleotides: TGTGCCAGCAGTTTTTTTAGCGGGGGACACACAGATACGCAGTATTTT. Translating gives CASSFFSGGHTDTQYF.

The rearrangement uses TRBV9 and TRBJ2-7; 12 bases line up with TRBD2. In germline, CDR1 is SGDLS, CDR2 YYNGEE. The CDR3 length is 15 residues. V was pared by 3 bases and J by 3 bases, with 4 bases of the junction left unmatched. The CDR3 nucleotides read TGTGCCAGCAGCGCAGGACTAGCGGGGAACTACGAGCAGTACTTC. Amino acids: CASSAGLAGNYEQYF.

This clone was picked up one time. The J gene is TRBJ1-3, the V gene TRBV6-5, with D maybe TRBD1 (5 bases). The CDR3 has 13 amino acids. CDR1 and CDR2 (germline): MNHEY, SVGAGI. V lost 8 bases, J lost 2 bases, and 10 bases lay in between. CDR3 nucleotides: TGTGCCAGCTCCGGGGGGGCTGGAAACACCATATATTTT. Its translation: CASSGGAGNTIYF.

This chain joins TRBV18 and TRBJ1-6; D remains ambiguous. Trimming took 6 bases from V and 10 from J, leaving 19 bases between them. This CDR3 contains 15 residues. Germline assignment: CDR1 KGHSH and CDR2 LQKENI. CDR3 amino acids: CASSLDPPGSSPLHF. The CDR3, as DNA: TGTGCCAGCTCTCTCGACCCCCCGGGAAGCTCACCCCTCCACTTT. Supplemented by reference TRBV18 and TRBJ1-6, the full variable domain reads NAGVMQNPRHLVRRRGQEARLRCSPMKGHSHVYWYRQLPEEGLKFMVYLQKENIIDESGMPKERFSAEFPKEGPSILRIQQVVRGDSAAYFCASSLDPPGSSPLHFGNGTRLTVT.

The J gene is TRBJ2-7, the V gene TRBV5-5; TRBD1 agrees at 8 bases. The CDR3 runs to 14 residues. The trim removed 1 base at V and 0 bases at J, leaving 0 bases unmatched. Germline CDR1 is SGHKS and CDR2 is YYEKEE (reference sequence). The CDR3 bases are TGTGCCAGCAGCTTGCAGGGGGCCTCCTACGAGCAGTACTTC. It codes for CASSLQGASYEQYF. Filled out from reference TRBV5-5 and TRBJ2-7, the complete variable domain reads DAGVTQSPTHLIKTRGQQVTLRCSPISGHKSVSWYQQVLGQGPQFIFQYYEKEERGRGNFPDRFSARQFPNYSSELNVNALLLGDSALYLCASSLQGASYEQYFGPGTRLTVT.

The chain uses TRBV4-1 and TRBJ1-1; possibly TRBD1 for D (5 bases). Trimming shortened V by 1 base and J by 0 bases, and 9 bases separated the two germline ends. The CDR3 contains 15 residues. Germline V CDR1 and CDR2: MGHRA, YSYEKL. CDR3 protein: CASSQAGGMNTEAFF. CDR3 bases: TGCGCCAGCAGCCAAGCGGGGGGGATGAACACTGAAGCTTTCTTT.

This chain connects TRBV28 to TRBJ1-5, with D possibly matching TRBD1 (5 bases). The CDR3 loop spans 12 amino acids. Trimming cost V 9 bases and J 7 bases, with 13 bases left between them. Germline V lookup: CDR1 MDHEN, CDR2 SYDVKM. The CDR3 spells CASGRGEQPQHF. CDR3 coding DNA: TGTGCCAGTGGTAGGGGTGAACAGCCCCAGCATTTT.

J is TRBJ1-3 and V is TRBV3-1 (or the pseudogene TRBV3-2), with D unclear. This CDR3 has 15 residues. Germline V gene lookup returns CDR1 LGHDT and CDR2 YNNKEL (reference sequence). The V end lost 1 base, the J end lost 0 bases, and 7 bases lay between the germline ends. In DNA form, the CDR3 reads TGTGCCAGCAGCCAAGGCACGAGCTCTGGAAACACCATATATTTT. It yields the protein CASSQGTSSGNTIYF.

This chain connects TRBV12-5 to TRBJ1-3; TRBD1 aligns across 9 bases. V was pared by 2 bases and J by 2 bases, with 10 bases of the junction left unmatched. The CDR3 has 18 amino acids. Per the germline V gene, CDR1 is LGHNT and CDR2 is FRNRAP. The CDR3 region is CASGLQLGQGHPGNTIYF. The CDR3, as DNA: TGTGCTAGTGGTTTGCAGTTGGGACAGGGTCATCCTGGAAACACCATATATTTT. The full variable domain, its missing parts supplied by reference TRBV12-5 and TRBJ1-3, is DARVTQTPRHKVTEMGQEVTMRCQPILGHNTVFWYRQTMMQGLELLAYFRNRAPLDDSGMPKDRFSAEMPDATLATLKIQPSEPRDSAVYFCASGLQLGQGHPGNTIYFGEGSWLTVV.

This chain connects TRBV5-1 to TRBJ2-5; no reliable D call. V was clipped by 0 bases and J by 4 bases, with 13 bases between them. The germline V gene encodes CDR1 SGHRS and CDR2 YFSETQ. This CDR3 has 15 amino acids. CDR3 in amino acids: CASSLEASVLETQYF. The CDR3 nucleotides read TGCGCCAGCAGCTTGGAGGCTAGTGTTCTAGAGACCCAGTACTTC.

The chain employs TRBV2 and TRBJ1-6; 8 bases fit TRBD1. Trimming removed 0 bases from V and 10 bases from J; junction bases left unmatched: 11. There are 17 residues in the CDR3. The germline gives CDR1 SNHLY, CDR2 FYNNEI. As DNA, the CDR3 is TGTGCCAGCAGTGAAGCGGACGAGACAGGGGTTGACTCACCCCTCCACTTT. It codes for CASSEADETGVDSPLHF. Together with reference TRBV2 and TRBJ1-6, the CDR3 gives the full variable domain: EPEVTQTPSHQVTQMGQEVILRCVPISNHLYFYWYRQILGQKVEFLVSFYNNEISEKSEIFDDQFSVERPDGSNFTLKIRSTKLEDSAMYFCASSEADETGVDSPLHFGNGTRLTVT.

The V and J genes are TRBV28 and TRBJ1-5; a weak D match, TRBD1 (6 bases). The CDR3 consists of 16 residues. CDR1 and CDR2 (germline): MDHEN, SYDVKM. V gave up 3 bases and J gave up 3 bases, with 15 bases separating them. For the CDR3, the DNA is TGTGCCAGCAGTTTGGTCACAGGGCACTCCAATCAGCCCCAGCATTTT. Translation: CASSLVTGHSNQPQHF.

V gene TRBV6-5 combines with J gene TRBJ1-6, with TRBD1 matching over 9 bases. The V gene end was trimmed by 10 bases and the J gene end by 9 bases; junction bases not matched to a gene: 10. CDR1 and CDR2 (germline): MNHEY, SVGAGI. This CDR3 region has 14 residues. This chain's CDR3 is CATRSGTGLSPLHF. As DNA, the CDR3 is TGTGCCACTCGATCCGGGACAGGGCTTTCACCCCTCCACTTT.

As concerns this clone: The limits of the CDR3 on the DNA are not certain, so only TCRdb's listed CDR3 is given. The V gene is TRBV20-1, the J gene TRBJ2-1; TRBD2 is the table's D call, not checked against the DNA. Termini included, the CDR3 measures 11 amino acids. Germline V gives CDR1 DFQATT, CDR2 SNEGSKA (reference sequence). Here the CDR3 reads CSASWAGGAFF.

The chain recombines TRBV2 with TRBJ2-1; 7 nucleotides line up with TRBD2. The CDR3 totals 17 residues. J lost 1 base, V lost 5 bases, and 11 bases had no gene match. The germline V gene has CDR1 SNHLY and CDR2 FYNNEI. CDR3 protein: CASSRRELEGSYNEQFF. CDR3 coding DNA: TGTGCCAGCAGTCGGCGGGAGCTAGAAGGGTCCTACAATGAGCAGTTCTTC.

V gene TRBV6-5 combines with J gene TRBJ2-2; 9 bases match TRBD1. Germline CDR1 and CDR2: MNHEY and SVGAGI. The CDR3 spans 14 residues. J gave up 7 bases and V 5 bases, and 5 bases lay outside the gene matches. As DNA, the CDR3 is TGTGCCAGCAGTCTGGGACAGGGCATCGGGGAGCTGTTTTTT. This encodes CASSLGQGIGELFF.

The rearrangement joins TRBV24-1 to TRBJ1-3; possibly TRBD1 for D (6 bases). V was cut by 8 bases and J by 4 bases, with 14 bases left in between. The CDR3 totals 14 residues. CDR1 and CDR2 (germline): KGHDR, SFDVKD. The CDR3 DNA reads TGTGCCACCACACAGGGTTTACGGGGAAACACCATATATTTT. This codes for CATTQGLRGNTIYF.

This clone was detected only once. V and J are TRBV27 and TRBJ1-1; 7 bases are shared with TRBD1. The CDR3 totals 15 residues. The germline V gene has CDR1 MNHEY and CDR2 SMNVEV (reference sequence). The V segment lost 6 bases and the J segment 5 bases; nucleotides outside the gene matches: 12. CDR3 bases: TGTGCCAGCAGACCCCGACCCGACAGGGCAACTGAAGCTTTCTTT. Residues: CASRPRPDRATEAFF.

The chain uses TRBV7-9 and TRBJ2-5; D gene uncertain. The CDR3 sequence is 16 residues long. V lost 3 bases and J lost 5, with 19 bases in between. Germline values: CDR1 SEHNR, CDR2 FQNEAQ (reference sequence). The CDR3 here is CASSLIGAAPGETQYF. CDR3 nucleotides: TGTGCCAGCAGCTTGATTGGTGCGGCCCCCGGGGAGACCCAGTACTTC. The complete variable domain, with remaining parts taken from reference TRBV7-9 and TRBJ2-5, reads DTGVSQNPRHKITKRGQNVTFRCDPISEHNRLYWYRQTLGQGPEFLTYFQNEAQLEKSRLLSDRFSAERPKGSFSTLEIQRTEQGDSAMYLCASSLIGAAPGETQYFGPGTRLLVL.

The chain employs TRBV3-1 (or the pseudogene TRBV3-2) and TRBJ2-7; the D gene is possibly TRBD1 (6 bases). Germline V gene lookup returns CDR1 LGHDT and CDR2 YNNKEL (reference sequence). This CDR3 is built from 15 residues. V was shortened by 4 bases and J by 2 bases, with 15 bases between the two germline ends. The chain's CDR3 is CASSPKETGPYEQYF. The CDR3 DNA reads TGTGCCAGCAGCCCGAAAGAAACAGGGCCCTACGAGCAGTACTTC.